A single sample gave rise to the 10 T cell receptor beta chains below, sequenced in a study of blood T cell repertoires in COVID-19. The data were produced by immunoSEQ multiplex PCR, yet TCRdb's version contains in-frame clones alone and is incomplete. The sample consists of approximately 270,000 clones, about 85% of them appearing once. The sequenced material came from peripheral blood. These receptors originate from a human donor with COVID-19, enrolled during active disease. The donor label of this sample is uncertain.

This chain uses TRBV7-9 with TRBJ2-5; 8 positions match TRBD2. Germline CDR1 reads SEHNR; CDR2 reads FQNEAQ (reference sequence). The ends lost 1 base at V and 9 bases at J; junction bases unmatched: 10. The CDR3 is 15 residues long. The DNA of the CDR3 is TGTGCCAGCAGCTTAGTAGCGGGGCCTACGTCGGCCCAGTACTTC. This sequence encodes CASSLVAGPTSAQYF.

The V and J genes are TRBV7-2 and TRBJ2-3; D not certain. The ends were cut back, 5 bases at V and 1 base at J, with 10 bases in the middle. Germline loops: CDR1 SGHTA, CDR2 FQGNSA. This CDR3 is 14 amino acids long. Here the CDR3 reads CASSPQVGTDTQYF. The CDR3 coding sequence is TGTGCCAGCAGCCCTCAGGTGGGCACAGATACGCAGTATTTT.

The rearrangement joins TRBV28 to TRBJ1-1; no firm D call. V was cut by 4 bases and J by 8 bases, with 5 bases left in between. This CDR3 has 10 amino acids. Per germline, CDR1 MDHEN and CDR2 SYDVKM. The CDR3 reads CASSSTEAFF. The CDR3 DNA follows: TGTGCCAGCAGTTCTACGGAAGCTTTCTTT.

This clone was seen once. The chain links TRBV7-3 to TRBJ2-2, with D possibly being TRBD2 (6 bases). V was clipped by 6 bases and J by 7 bases, with 21 bases between them. Germline values: CDR1 SGHTA, CDR2 FQGTGA. This CDR3 contains 16 residues. The CDR3 sequence is CASSPLEGTQRGELFF. The CDR3 bases are TGTGCCAGCAGTCCCCTGGAGGGGACGCAACGCGGGGAGCTGTTTTTT.

The rearrangement joins TRBV5-4 to TRBJ1-4; 7 bases are a match to TRBD1. The ends lost 4 bases at V and 5 bases at J; junction bases unmatched: 11. This CDR3 comprises 16 residues. Germline V gene data show CDR1 as SGHNT and CDR2 as YYREEE (reference sequence). The CDR3 coding sequence is TGTGCCAGCAGCCCCGACAGGGCCGTCAAAAATGAAAAACTGTTTTTT. Encoded protein: CASSPDRAVKNEKLFF.

The genes are TRBV19 and TRBJ1-4; D not certain. With 5 bases removed from V and 14 bases from J, the gap between germline ends came to 15 bases. The germline gives CDR1 LNHDA, CDR2 SQIVND (reference sequence). This CDR3 comprises 12 residues. CDR3 in amino acids: CASSPRVGGLFF. In DNA form, the CDR3 reads TGTGCCAGTAGTCCCCGGGTGGGAGGGCTGTTTTTT.

V usage is TRBV5-1 and J usage is TRBJ2-1, with TRBD2 matching over 14 bases. The V gene's germline CDR1 is SGHRS and CDR2 YFSETQ. The J segment lost 9 bases and the V segment lost 4 bases, leaving 18 bases of the junction unmatched. This CDR3 is built from 19 residues. CDR3 sequence reads: CASSAGLAGGPIREGEQFF. The CDR3 nucleotides read TGCGCCAGCAGCGCAGGACTAGCGGGAGGTCCCATCCGTGAGGGTGAGCAGTTCTTC. The whole variable domain, remainder taken from reference TRBV5-1 and TRBJ2-1, is KAGVTQTPRYLIKTRGQQVTLSCSPISGHRSVSWYQQTPGQGLQFLFEYFSETQRNKGNFPGRFSGRQFSNSRSEMNVSTLELGDSALYLCASSAGLAGGPIREGEQFFGPGTRLTVL.

There are a few counts of this clone. The chain has TRBV2 and TRBJ2-7, with TRBD1 matching over 8 bases. V was clipped by 5 bases and J by 3 bases; unmatched bases: 3. Germline CDR1 reads SNHLY; CDR2 reads FYNNEI. This CDR3 spans 13 amino acids. CDR3 nucleotide sequence: TGTGCCAGCAGTCGGGACAGGTACTACGAGCAGTACTTC. Amino acid sequence: CASSRDRYYEQYF.

The V and J genes are TRBV30 and TRBJ1-5; D unclear. Per germline, CDR1 GTSNPN and CDR2 SVGIG (reference sequence). The V gene lost 3 bases and the J gene lost 2 bases, with 11 bases spanning the gap. The CDR3 runs 14 residues. CDR3 residues: CAWSSVEGNQPQHF. The CDR3 DNA reads TGTGCCTGGAGCTCCGTCGAGGGCAATCAGCCCCAGCATTTT. Complete variable domain (other parts from reference TRBV30 and TRBJ1-5): SQTIHQWPATLVQPVGSPLSLECTVEGTSNPNLYWYRQAAGRGLQLLFYSVGIGQISSEVPQNLSASRPQDRQFILSSKKLLLSDSGFYLCAWSSVEGNQPQHFGDGTRLSIL.

The count of this clone is one. The chain joins TRBV4-2 to TRBJ2-1, with 11 bases aligning to TRBD2. The CDR3 runs 16 residues. Germline assignment: CDR1 LGHNA and CDR2 YNFKEQ. The V segment lost 3 bases and the J segment 6 bases; nucleotides outside the gene matches: 7. The CDR3 reads CASSQEGTSGANEQFF. The CDR3 region has the DNA TGTGCCAGCAGCCAGGAGGGGACTAGCGGAGCCAATGAGCAGTTCTTC.